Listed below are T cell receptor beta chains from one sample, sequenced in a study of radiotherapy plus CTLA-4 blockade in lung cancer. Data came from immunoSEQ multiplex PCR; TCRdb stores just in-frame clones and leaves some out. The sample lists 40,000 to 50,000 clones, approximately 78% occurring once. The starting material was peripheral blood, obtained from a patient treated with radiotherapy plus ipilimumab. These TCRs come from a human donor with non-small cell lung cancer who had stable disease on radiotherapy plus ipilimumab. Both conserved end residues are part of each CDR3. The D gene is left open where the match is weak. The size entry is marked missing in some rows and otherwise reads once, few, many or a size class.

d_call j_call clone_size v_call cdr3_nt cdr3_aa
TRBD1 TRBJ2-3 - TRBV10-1 TGCGCCAGTAAACAGGGGGCGAGCACAGATACGCAGTATTTT CASKQGASTDTQYF
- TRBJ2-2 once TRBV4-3 TGCGCCAGCAGCCAACGAGGGTGGAACACCGGGGAGCTGTTTTTT CASSQRGWNTGELFF
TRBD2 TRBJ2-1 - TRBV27 TGTGCCAGCAGGGAGTATAGCGGGCCCTACAATGAGCAGTTCTTC CASREYSGPYNEQFF
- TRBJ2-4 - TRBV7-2 TGTGCCAGCAGCTGGGGGCGTGGCAGCCGAGCCAAAAACATTCAGTACTTC CASSWGRGSRAKNIQYF
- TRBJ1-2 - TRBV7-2 TGTGCCAGCAGCACCCCGGGAGCGATCTATGGCTACACCTTC CASSTPGAIYGYTF
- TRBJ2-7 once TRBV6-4 TGTGCCCGGAGGGGGCGCGAGCAGTACTTC CARRGREQYF
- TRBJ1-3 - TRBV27 TGTGCCAGCCCTCCAGGGGCCCAGGACAGCTCTGGAAACACCATATATTTT CASPPGAQDSSGNTIYF
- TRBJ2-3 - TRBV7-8 TGTGCCAGCGGGGAATTACGCGGGCCCGGAGCAGATACGCAGTATTTT CASGELRGPGADTQYF
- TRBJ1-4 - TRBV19 TGTGCCGCAAGCTTAACAACTAATGAAAAACTGTTTTTT CAASLTTNEKLFF
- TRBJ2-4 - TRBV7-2 TGTGCCAGCAGCTTAGCACAGGGAAAAAACATTCAGTACTTC CASSLAQGKNIQYF
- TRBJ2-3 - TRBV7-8 TGTGCCAGCAGCTTTCTGGGGGGAAGCACAGATACGCAGTATTTT CASSFLGGSTDTQYF
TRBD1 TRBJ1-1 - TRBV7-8 TGTGCCAGCAGCTTAGGGGACAGACCGAACACTGAAGCTTTCTTT CASSLGDRPNTEAFF
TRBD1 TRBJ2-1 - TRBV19 TGTGCCAGTAGTATGGTGGGACAGGGCTCCTACAATGAGCAGTTCTTC CASSMVGQGSYNEQFF
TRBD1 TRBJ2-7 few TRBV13 TGTGCCAGCAGCTATGGGACAGGGGATCCCGAGCAGTACTTC CASSYGTGDPEQYF
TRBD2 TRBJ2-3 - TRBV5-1 TGCGCCAGCAGAGTACTAGCGGGAGATGGTGGAGATACGCAGTATTTT CASRVLAGDGGDTQYF
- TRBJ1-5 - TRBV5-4 TGTGCCAGCAGCTTTGGCGGAAACAATCAGCCCCAGCATTTT CASSFGGNNQPQHF
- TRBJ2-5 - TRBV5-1 TGCGCCAGCAGCGGGACTCCGTACTTC CASSGTPYF
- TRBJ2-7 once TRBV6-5 TGTGCCAGCAGTTACTCTTCTAGCAAGAACGAGCAGTACTTC CASSYSSSKNEQYF
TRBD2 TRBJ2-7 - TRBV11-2 TGTGCCAGCAGCTCGGGACTAGCGGGAGTCTACGAGCAGTACTTC CASSSGLAGVYEQYF
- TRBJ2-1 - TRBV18 TGTGCCAGCTCACCAGGGCCGAGCTCCTACAATGAGCAGTTCTTC CASSPGPSSYNEQFF
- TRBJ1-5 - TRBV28 TGTGCCAGCAGTTTAGCGGGGGTTCGAGGGCGCAATCAGCCCCAGCATTTT CASSLAGVRGRNQPQHF
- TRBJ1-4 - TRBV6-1 TGTGCCAGCAGACTAGGGGGGGCTAATGAAAAACTGTTTTTT CASRLGGANEKLFF